Listed below are T cell receptor beta chains from one sample, sequenced in a study of molecular identifiers for immune sequencing clone quantification. TCRdb reprocessed the PCR reads with MiXCR, giving one entry per CDR3 protein. The sample has about 510,000 distinct CDR3 sequences, less than 30% seen once. Source material: naive CD8+ T cells from blood, with Jurkat cell RNA spiked in. Receptors were obtained from a human donor in good health. Some libraries in this study had Jurkat cell RNA spiked in. The CDR3 runs from the conserved cysteine through the conserved F or W. D genes are given only for firm matches. Some rows mark clone size as missing; the rest say once, few, many or name a class of expanded clone.

cdr3_aa | cdr3_nt | d_call | clone_size | j_call | cdr3_length | v_call
CASSPRDKSSYEQYF | TGTGCCAGCAGCCCCAGGGACAAGAGCTCCTACGAGCAGTACTTC | NA | NA | TRBJ2-7 | 15 | TRBV27
CASGPSSLRWNEQFF | TGTGCTAGTGGCCCCAGTTCTCTCAGGTGGAATGAGCAGTTCTTC | NA | NA | TRBJ2-1 | 15 | TRBV12-5
CSVEGDFTGELFF | TGCAGCGTTGAAGGCGATTTCACCGGGGAGCTGTTTTTT | NA | many | TRBJ2-2 | 13 | TRBV29-1
CASSSGQGASQPQHF | TGTGCCAGTAGTTCGGGACAGGGGGCGAGTCAGCCCCAGCATTTT | TRBD1 | NA | TRBJ1-5 | 15 | TRBV19
CASSLSSVFVGSYNEQFF | TGTGCCAGCAGTTTATCCTCGGTCTTCGTCGGGTCCTACAATGAGCAGTTCTTC | NA | few | TRBJ2-1 | 18 | TRBV27
CASSLGDIEAFF | TGTGCCAGCAGCTTAGGGGACATTGAAGCTTTCTTT | NA | many | TRBJ1-1 | 12 | TRBV6-2/TRBV6-3
CASTPGREDTQYF | TGTGCCAGCACCCCGGGACGCGAAGATACGCAGTATTTT | NA | few | TRBJ2-3 | 13 | TRBV2
CASSYNRIAEAFF | TGTGCCAGCAGTTATAACCGAATAGCTGAAGCTTTCTTT | NA | many | TRBJ1-1 | 13 | TRBV12-3/TRBV12-4
CASSGGAQGTYQPQHF | TGTGCCAGTAGTGGGGGTGCTCAGGGCACTTATCAGCCCCAGCATTTT | NA | NA | TRBJ1-5 | 16 | TRBV19
CASSPSLVYGQYF | TGTGCCAGCAGCCCCAGCTTGGTCTACGGGCAGTACTTC | NA | NA | TRBJ2-7 | 13 | TRBV5-6
CASSSPDSDWGEQYF | TGTGCCAGCAGCTCGCCGGACAGCGATTGGGGCGAGCAGTACTTC | NA | NA | TRBJ2-7 | 15 | TRBV5-6
CASSLKIAAETQYF | TGTGCCAGCAGCTTGAAAATAGCAGCAGAGACCCAGTACTTC | NA | NA | TRBJ2-5 | 14 | TRBV5-4
CASSVQGWNQPQHF | TGTGCCAGTAGTGTACAGGGTTGGAATCAGCCCCAGCATTTT | NA | few | TRBJ1-5 | 14 | TRBV19
CSASGWDPYEQYF | TGCAGTGCTAGCGGATGGGATCCCTACGAGCAGTACTTC | NA | NA | TRBJ2-7 | 13 | TRBV20-1
CASKPRDGDGANVLTF | TGTGCCAGCAAGCCGAGGGACGGAGATGGGGCCAACGTCCTGACTTTC | NA | many | TRBJ2-6 | 16 | TRBV12-3/TRBV12-4
CASSARADEKLFF | TGTGCCAGCAGCGCCAGGGCGGACGAAAAACTGTTTTTT | NA | NA | TRBJ1-4 | 13 | TRBV28
CASSLGADAYEQYF | TGTGCCAGCAGCTTAGGTGCAGACGCCTACGAGCAGTACTTC | NA | many | TRBJ2-7 | 14 | TRBV11-2
CASSQDGQGRTNIEAFF | TGCGCCAGCAGCCAAGACGGGCAGGGGCGGACGAACATTGAAGCTTTCTTT | NA | NA | TRBJ1-1 | 17 | TRBV4-1
CASSLLTANTGELFF | TGTGCCAGCAGTTTATTGACGGCGAACACCGGGGAGCTGTTTTTT | NA | NA | TRBJ2-2 | 15 | TRBV12-3/TRBV12-4
CASSLTDKAGNTIYF | TGCGCCAGCAGCTTGACAGACAAGGCTGGAAACACCATATATTTT | NA | NA | TRBJ1-3 | 15 | TRBV5-1
CASSPGPTVEAYEQYF | TGTGCCAGCAGCCCCGGCCCGACAGTGGAAGCCTACGAGCAGTACTTC | NA | NA | TRBJ2-7 | 16 | TRBV7-8
CASSLVTPKTGNTEAFF | TGCGCCAGCAGCTTGGTGACTCCTAAGACGGGGAACACTGAAGCTTTCTTT | NA | many | TRBJ1-1 | 17 | TRBV5-1
CASSPPAGAPDEKLFF | TGTGCCAGCAGCCCTCCGGCAGGGGCGCCGGATGAAAAACTGTTTTTT | NA | few | TRBJ1-4 | 16 | TRBV7-9
CASIRGYGYTF | TGTGCCAGCATCAGGGGGTATGGCTACACCTTC | TRBD1 | many | TRBJ1-2 | 11 | TRBV6-6
CASRPDRGLMNTEAFF | TGTGCCAGCAGGCCCGACAGGGGCCTCATGAACACTGAAGCTTTCTTT | TRBD1 | few | TRBJ1-1 | 16 | TRBV6-5
CSVETLAGVTQETQYF | TGCAGCGTTGAGACCTTAGCGGGAGTGACCCAAGAGACCCAGTACTTC | TRBD2 | many | TRBJ2-5 | 16 | TRBV29-1
CASSDSYTGELFF | TGTGCCAGTAGTGACAGCTACACCGGGGAGCTGTTTTTT | NA | NA | TRBJ2-2 | 13 | TRBV19
CASRPWDRGSYAQYF | TGCGCCAGCCGCCCGTGGGATCGTGGGTCCTACGCGCAGTACTTC | NA | NA | TRBJ2-7 | 15 | TRBV5-1
CASSVEWNTEAFF | TGTGCCAGCTCGGTGGAATGGAACACTGAAGCTTTCTTT | NA | NA | TRBJ1-1 | 13 | TRBV27
CASSPTPTDTQYF | TGTGCCAGCAGCCCTACCCCCACAGATACGCAGTATTTT | NA | many | TRBJ2-3 | 13 | TRBV7-8
CASSSSGRAYEQYF | TGTGCCAGCAGCTCCAGCGGGAGGGCCTACGAGCAGTACTTC | TRBD2 | many | TRBJ2-7 | 14 | TRBV7-9
CASSHSPLETYEQYF | TGTGCCAGCAGCCATAGTCCCCTAGAAACCTACGAGCAGTACTTC | NA | NA | TRBJ2-7 | 15 | TRBV4-2
CASSEGSIQETQYF | TGTGCCAGCAGTGAAGGGTCCATCCAAGAGACCCAGTACTTC | NA | NA | TRBJ2-5 | 14 | TRBV2
CASEAGNQPQHF | TGTGCCAGCGAGGCAGGCAATCAGCCCCAGCATTTT | NA | many | TRBJ1-5 | 12 | TRBV6-2/TRBV6-3
CASSPRGGLADTQYF | TGTGCCAGTAGTCCGCGGGGGGGCCTTGCAGATACGCAGTATTTT | TRBD2 | NA | TRBJ2-3 | 15 | TRBV19
CARSVRRGNEQFF | TGCGCCCGCAGCGTTCGAAGGGGCAATGAGCAGTTCTTC | NA | NA | TRBJ2-1 | 13 | TRBV4-1
CASSSTGLAGTMSEAQYF | TGTGCCAGCAGTTCGACAGGACTAGCGGGAACTATGTCAGAGGCCCAGTACTTC | TRBD2 | few | TRBJ2-5 | 18 | TRBV6-5
CASSLTRVGEAFF | TGTGCCAGCAGCCTAACCCGGGTCGGTGAAGCTTTCTTT | NA | NA | TRBJ1-1 | 13 | TRBV4-2
CASTPDGYEQYF | TGTGCCAGTACCCCGGACGGCTACGAGCAGTACTTC | NA | NA | TRBJ2-7 | 12 | TRBV19
CASENNPNTEKLFF | TGTGCCAGTGAGAACAACCCGAACACCGAAAAGCTGTTTTTT | NA | NA | TRBJ2-2 | 14 | TRBV19
CASSLEAPYQPQHF | TGTGCCAGCAGCTTGGAGGCACCTTATCAGCCCCAGCATTTT | NA | many | TRBJ1-5 | 14 | TRBV5-5
CASSLVNRGQETQYF | TGTGCCAGCAGCTTAGTTAACAGAGGTCAAGAGACCCAGTACTTC | NA | many | TRBJ2-5 | 15 | TRBV7-9
CASSFEGTGLEKLFF | TGTGCCAGCAGTTTCGAGGGGACAGGGTTAGAAAAACTGTTTTTT | TRBD1 | few | TRBJ1-4 | 15 | TRBV12-3/TRBV12-4
CASSLLGGTGQHEELFF | TGTGCCAGCAGCTTGTTAGGAGGGACAGGGCAGCATGAAGAACTGTTTTTT | TRBD1 | NA | TRBJ1-4 | 17 | TRBV5-3
CASSQDFNYSYTF | TGTGCCAGCAGCCAGGATTTTAACTATAGCTACACCTTC | NA | NA | TRBJ1-2 | 13 | TRBV7-8
CASRLLAGGGDTQYF | TGTGCCAGCAGGCTACTAGCGGGAGGGGGAGATACGCAGTATTTT | TRBD2 | NA | TRBJ2-3 | 15 | TRBV12-3/TRBV12-4
CASPHWTGDYEQYF | TGTGCCAGCCCGCACTGGACAGGGGATTACGAGCAGTACTTC | TRBD1 | few | TRBJ2-7 | 14 | TRBV25-1
CASSPTDIGEQYF | TGTGCCAGCAGCCCGACGGACATTGGCGAGCAGTACTTC | NA | few | TRBJ2-7 | 13 | TRBV28
CASSLYGSAYTEAFF | TGTGCCAGCAGCTTGTATGGGTCAGCCTACACTGAAGCTTTCTTT | NA | NA | TRBJ1-1 | 15 | TRBV5-6
CASSSGQNGNEQFF | TGTGCCAGCAGCTCGGGACAAAATGGCAATGAGCAGTTCTTC | NA | NA | TRBJ2-1 | 14 | TRBV7-9
CASSGGGTSTDTQYF | TGTGCCAGCAGCGGAGGGGGGACAAGCACAGATACGCAGTATTTT | NA | NA | TRBJ2-3 | 15 | TRBV11-2
CASSQDGTEIYNEQFF | TGCGCCAGCAGCCAAGATGGGACAGAGATCTACAATGAGCAGTTCTTC | TRBD1 | NA | TRBJ2-1 | 16 | TRBV4-3
CASSRTEDTQYF | TGTGCCAGCAGCCGGACTGAGGATACGCAGTATTTT | NA | NA | TRBJ2-3 | 12 | TRBV5-6
CASSQAAEGAPYEQYF | TGCGCCAGCAGCCAAGCAGCCGAAGGGGCTCCCTACGAGCAGTACTTC | NA | many | TRBJ2-7 | 16 | TRBV4-1
CASSVVSEQYF | TGTGCCAGCAGCGTAGTGTCCGAGCAGTACTTC | NA | many | TRBJ2-7 | 11 | TRBV28